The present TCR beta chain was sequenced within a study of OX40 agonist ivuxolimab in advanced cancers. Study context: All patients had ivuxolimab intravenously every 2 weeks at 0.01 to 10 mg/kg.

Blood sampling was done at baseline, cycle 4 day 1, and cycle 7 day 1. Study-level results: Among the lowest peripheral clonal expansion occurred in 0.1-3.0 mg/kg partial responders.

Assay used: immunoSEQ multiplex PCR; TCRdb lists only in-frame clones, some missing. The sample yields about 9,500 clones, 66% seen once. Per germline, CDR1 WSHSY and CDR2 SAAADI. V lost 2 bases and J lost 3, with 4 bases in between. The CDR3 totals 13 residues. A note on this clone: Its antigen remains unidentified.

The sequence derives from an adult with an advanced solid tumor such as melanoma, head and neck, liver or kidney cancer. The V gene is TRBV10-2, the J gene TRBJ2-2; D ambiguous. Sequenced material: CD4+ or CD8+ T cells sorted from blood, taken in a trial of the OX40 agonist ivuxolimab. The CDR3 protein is CASSERDTGELFF. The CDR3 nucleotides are TGCGCCAGCAGTGAGCGGGACACCGGGGAGCTGTTTTTT.